One sample yielded the 29 T cell receptor beta chains listed below, sequenced in a study of cytomegalovirus exposure and HLA in healthy donors. PCR employed 60 Vbeta and 13 Jbeta primers. Only in-frame clones appear in the TCRdb table, and some are missing; sequencing was by immunoSEQ multiplex PCR. The sample holds about 280,000 clones; around 90% are singletons and the top ten take about 2%. The material sequenced was PBMCs. Every receptor here comes from a young woman in good health and CMV-seronegative.

This sequence joins TRBV5-4 and TRBJ2-2; D gene unclear. Trimming took 2 bases from V and 3 from J, leaving 8 bases between them. The germline V gene encodes CDR1 SGHNT and CDR2 YYREEE (reference sequence). The CDR3 consists of 14 residues. The CDR3 DNA reads as TGTGCCAGCAGCTTTGACTTATACACCGGGGAGCTGTTTTTT. Translating gives CASSFDLYTGELFF.

V gene TRBV13 combines with J gene TRBJ2-7, with 7 bases fitting TRBD1. Germline CDR1 reads PRHDT; CDR2 reads FYEKMQ (reference sequence). V was pared by 5 bases and J by 3 bases, with 10 bases of the junction left unmatched. The CDR3 is 15 residues long. The CDR3 protein is CASSHEQGPGYEQYF. The CDR3 bases are TGTGCCAGCAGCCATGAACAGGGGCCAGGCTACGAGCAGTACTTC. Based on the CDR3 plus reference TRBV13 and TRBJ2-7, the full variable domain is AAGVIQSPRHLIKEKRETATLKCYPIPRHDTVYWYQQGPGQDPQFLISFYEKMQSDKGSIPDRFSAQQFSDYHSELNMSSLELGDSALYFCASSHEQGPGYEQYFGPGTRLTVT.

The chain uses TRBV18 and TRBJ1-5; 7 bases are a match to TRBD1. This CDR3 is 14 amino acids long. Germline CDR1 is KGHSH and CDR2 is LQKENI. The V segment lost 2 bases and the J segment 7 bases; nucleotides outside the gene matches: 5. CDR3 sequence: CASSPKGAYQPQHF. CDR3 DNA sequence: TGTGCCAGCTCACCAAAGGGGGCCTACCAGCCCCAGCATTTT.

The genes are TRBV6-6 and TRBJ1-2, with TRBD1 matching over 7 bases. CDR1 is MNHNY, CDR2 SVGAGI, per germline (reference sequence). V shed 4 bases, J shed 1 base, and the junction held 0 bases outside the gene matches. The CDR3 totals 13 residues. The CDR3 coding sequence is TGTGCCAGCAGTTGGGACAGTAACTATGGCTACACCTTC. Translating gives CASSWDSNYGYTF.

The sample holds one count of this clone. The chain employs TRBV7-9 and TRBJ2-1; no clear D. The CDR3 sequence is 12 residues long. V was pared by 1 base and J by 9 bases, with 7 bases between. Germline lookup yields CDR1 SEHNR and CDR2 FQNEAQ (reference sequence). The CDR3 loop reads CASSLVRGEQFF. For the CDR3, the DNA is TGTGCCAGCAGCTTAGTAAGAGGTGAGCAGTTCTTC. The variable domain in full, with the rest retrieved from reference TRBV7-9 and TRBJ2-1, is DTGVSQNPRHKITKRGQNVTFRCDPISEHNRLYWYRQTLGQGPEFLTYFQNEAQLEKSRLLSDRFSAERPKGSFSTLEIQRTEQGDSAMYLCASSLVRGEQFFGPGTRLTVL.

The chain combines TRBV9 with TRBJ2-3; 9 bases map to TRBD2. With V trimmed by 4 bases and J by 1 base, 4 bases remained unmatched. The CDR3 loop spans 15 amino acids. Per germline, CDR1 SGDLS and CDR2 YYNGEE. The CDR3 sequence: CASSILAGRTDTQYF. In DNA, the CDR3 is TGTGCCAGCAGCATCCTAGCGGGGCGCACAGATACGCAGTATTTT.

V is TRBV27 and J is TRBJ2-5, with a tentative D call TRBD1 (5 bases). The J call may be incorrect, as the DNA end agrees better with TRBJ2-7. The CDR3 spans 14 residues. The V gene's germline CDR1 is MNHEY and CDR2 SMNVEV (reference sequence). Here the CDR3 reads CASSPGLVGYEQYF. In DNA form, the CDR3 reads TGTGCCAGCAGTCCAGGGTTAGTAGGGTACGAGCAGTACTTC.

The rearrangement uses TRBV9 and TRBJ1-2; D may be TRBD1 (5 bases). V was cut by 0 bases and J by 1 base, with 10 bases left in between. The CDR3 is made up of 15 amino acids. The germline V gene encodes CDR1 SGDLS and CDR2 YYNGEE. CDR3: CASSVEGRSNYGYTF. The CDR3 coding sequence is TGTGCCAGCAGCGTAGAGGGGCGCAGTAACTATGGCTACACCTTC. Using reference TRBV9 and TRBJ1-2 for the parts outside the CDR3, the full variable domain is DSGVTQTPKHLITATGQRVTLRCSPRSGDLSVYWYQQSLDQGLQFLIQYYNGEERAKGNILERFSAQQFPDLHSELNLSSLELGDSALYFCASSVEGRSNYGYTFGSGTRLTVV.

The chain is built from TRBV10-3 and TRBJ2-3, with TRBD1 identical over 8 bases. The CDR3 has 16 residues. V lost 6 bases and J lost 1; bases outside the gene matches: 9. Germline lookup yields CDR1 ENHRY and CDR2 SYGVKD. The CDR3 DNA reads as TGTGCCATCAGCAGACTTACAGGGGGAGGCACAGATACGCAGTATTTT. This encodes CAISRLTGGGTDTQYF.

This clone was found a few times. The chain couples TRBV10-3 to TRBJ2-7; D remains ambiguous. The CDR3 runs 15 residues. The germline V gene has CDR1 ENHRY and CDR2 SYGVKD. V was shortened by 10 bases and J by 2 bases, with 21 bases between the two germline ends. The CDR3 region has the DNA TGTGCCACCAGAGTAGACCAGGTTGAACCCTACGAGCAGTACTTC. Its translation is CATRVDQVEPYEQYF.

The V and J genes are TRBV19 and TRBJ1-2; a possible D gene is TRBD1 (6 bases). Germline CDR1 LNHDA, CDR2 SQIVND (reference sequence). V gave up 5 bases and J gave up 5 bases, with 18 bases separating them. The CDR3 runs 15 residues. The CDR3 protein is CASSAITGNNYGYTF. The CDR3 DNA is TGTGCCAGTAGTGCGATAACAGGGAACAATTATGGCTACACCTTC.

A single count supports this clone. The V call is TRBV4-1, the J call TRBJ2-3; 11 positions agree with TRBD2. Germline CDR1 and CDR2: MGHRA and YSYEKL. There are 18 residues in the CDR3. After removal of 1 base from V and 2 bases from J, the junction contained 8 bases not matched to a gene. As DNA, the CDR3 is TGCGCCAGCAGCCAAGGCAGACTAGCGGGGCCCAACACAGATACGCAGTATTTT. Translation: CASSQGRLAGPNTDTQYF.

This chain joins TRBV2 and TRBJ2-1, with 10 bases identical to TRBD2. CDR1 is SNHLY and CDR2 is FYNNEI in the germline V gene. V lost 7 bases to trimming and J lost 10 bases; unmatched junction nucleotides: 7. The length of the CDR3 is 13 residues. CDR3 residues: CASISGGAREQFF. CDR3 in DNA: TGTGCCAGCATAAGCGGGGGGGCCAGGGAGCAGTTCTTC. The full variable domain, with the rest looked up from reference TRBV2 and TRBJ2-1, is EPEVTQTPSHQVTQMGQEVILRCVPISNHLYFYWYRQILGQKVEFLVSFYNNEISEKSEIFDDQFSVERPDGSNFTLKIRSTKLEDSAMYFCASISGGAREQFFGPGTRLTVL.

Note on this clone: The sample holds other DNA sequences that translate to the same CDR3. The chain links TRBV29-1 to TRBJ2-7; TRBD1 matches 7 bases. V shed 6 bases, J shed 2 bases, and the junction held 1 base outside the gene matches. The CDR3 runs to 11 residues. Germline CDR1 is SQVTM and CDR2 is ANQGSEA. As DNA, the CDR3 is TGCAGCGTAGGGACAGCCTACGAGCAGTACTTC. Protein: CSVGTAYEQYF.

This clone is a singleton in its sample. The V gene is TRBV5-1, the J gene TRBJ2-1, with D tentatively TRBD2 (6 bases). CDR3 size: 15 residues. Germline lookup yields CDR1 SGHRS and CDR2 YFSETQ. Trimming cost V 2 bases and J 2 bases, with 11 bases left between them. In nucleotides, the CDR3 is TGCGCCAGCAGCTTCGTGGCTAGCGCCTACAATGAGCAGTTCTTC. It specifies CASSFVASAYNEQFF. The full variable domain, completed using reference TRBV5-1 and TRBJ2-1, is KAGVTQTPRYLIKTRGQQVTLSCSPISGHRSVSWYQQTPGQGLQFLFEYFSETQRNKGNFPGRFSGRQFSNSRSEMNVSTLELGDSALYLCASSFVASAYNEQFFGPGTRLTVL.

Here the CDR3 reads CAWSVPRRGSYNEQFF. The CDR3 nucleotides are TGTGCCTGGAGTGTACCGAGGCGGGGCTCCTACAATGAGCAGTTCTTC. The chain joins TRBV30 to TRBJ2-1, with a tentative D call TRBD2 (6 bases). CDR3 length equals 16 residues. Germline assignment: CDR1 GTSNPN and CDR2 SVGIG (reference sequence). The V gene lost 0 bases and the J gene lost 0 bases, with 12 bases spanning the gap.

The rearrangement uses TRBV19 and TRBJ2-7; D perhaps matches TRBD1 (6 bases). The V and J ends lost 5 bases and 7 bases respectively, with 18 bases between them. The V gene's germline CDR1 is LNHDA and CDR2 SQIVND (reference sequence). The CDR3 is 14 residues long. This CDR3 reads CASSPTGSVREQYF. The CDR3 DNA reads as TGTGCCAGTAGTCCCACAGGGAGCGTGAGGGAGCAGTACTTC. The variable domain in full, completed from reference TRBV19 and TRBJ2-7, reads DGGITQSPKYLFRKEGQNVTLSCEQNLNHDAMYWYRQDPGQGLRLIYYSQIVNDFQKGDIAEGYSVSREKKESFPLTVTSAQKNPTAFYLCASSPTGSVREQYFGPGTRLTVT.

The chain employs TRBV10-3 and TRBJ2-2; a possible D gene is TRBD1 (5 bases). CDR1 is ENHRY and CDR2 is SYGVKD in the germline V gene. This CDR3 comprises 15 residues. Trimming removed 7 bases at V and 0 bases at J, with 12 bases between. The DNA for the CDR3 is TGTGCCATCAACGGTCCAGGGACGAACACCGGGGAGCTGTTTTTT. Amino acids: CAINGPGTNTGELFF.

V and J are TRBV2 and TRBJ1-3; D might be TRBD1 (5 bases). There are 12 residues in the CDR3. Deletions cut 6 bases from V and 6 bases from J, with 9 bases between. CDR1 is SNHLY and CDR2 is FYNNEI in the germline V gene. CDR3 in DNA: TGTGCCAGCAGAGGAGGGGAAAACACCATATATTTT. Protein: CASRGGENTIYF. Full variable domain (remainder filled in from reference TRBV2 and TRBJ1-3): EPEVTQTPSHQVTQMGQEVILRCVPISNHLYFYWYRQILGQKVEFLVSFYNNEISEKSEIFDDQFSVERPDGSNFTLKIRSTKLEDSAMYFCASRGGENTIYFGEGSWLTVV.

This chain connects TRBV6-1 to TRBJ1-1; D is unresolved. CDR3 length: 13 amino acids. The ends were cut back, 5 bases at V and 2 bases at J, with 9 bases in the middle. Germline lookup yields CDR1 MNHNS and CDR2 SASEGT. In nucleotides, the CDR3 is TGTGCCAGCAGTCCTATTAAAAACACTGAAGCTTTCTTT. Protein: CASSPIKNTEAFF.

V gene TRBV30 combines with J gene TRBJ2-3; 7 bases match TRBD2. CDR1 is GTSNPN, CDR2 SVGIG, per germline (reference sequence). V was pared by 4 bases and J by 2 bases, with 9 bases of the junction left unmatched. The CDR3 consists of 15 residues. CDR3 amino acids: CAWNSGLAATDTQYF. In DNA, the CDR3 is TGTGCCTGGAACTCGGGGCTAGCGGCCACAGATACGCAGTATTTT.

V usage is TRBV15 and J usage is TRBJ2-3; D gene uncertain. CDR3 size: 13 residues. Germline CDR1 is LNHNV and CDR2 is YYDKDF (reference sequence). Trimming removed 4 bases from V and 6 bases from J, with 11 bases in between. The CDR3 spells CATSTRFGDTQYF. Written as DNA, the CDR3 is TGTGCCACCAGCACCCGTTTCGGGGATACGCAGTATTTT.

The chain joins TRBV28 to TRBJ1-5; 8 bases agree with TRBD1. Germline values: CDR1 MDHEN, CDR2 SYDVKM. The CDR3 sequence is 16 residues long. Germline trimming cut 6 bases from V and 4 bases from J; bases unmatched to any gene: 11. The CDR3 nucleotides are TGTGCCAGCAGACCAGGGGGCTCTCCTCAGAATCAGCCCCAGCATTTT. Protein product: CASRPGGSPQNQPQHF.

The rearrangement uses TRBV7-8 and TRBJ2-7; unclear D gene. The CDR3 spans 11 residues. Germline values: CDR1 SGHVS, CDR2 FQNEAQ. Trimming cost V 4 bases and J 6 bases, with 7 bases left between them. As DNA, the CDR3 is TGTGCCAGCAGCTCCCCGGGCGAGCAGTACTTC. This translates into CASSSPGEQYF.

The DNA of the CDR3 is TGTGCCAGCAGCAGGGCCGGGGAGCTGTTTTTT. As protein: CASSRAGELFF. The chain recombines TRBV6-5 with TRBJ2-2; tentative D call: TRBD1 (5 bases). The CDR3 consists of 11 residues. The V end lost 6 bases, the J end lost 6 bases, and 5 bases lay between the germline ends. The V gene's germline CDR1 is MNHEY and CDR2 SVGAGI.

This chain uses TRBV25-1 with TRBJ1-4, with no clear D. Trimming cost V 5 bases and J 2 bases, with 21 bases left between them. This CDR3 has 18 amino acids. Germline V gene data show CDR1 as MGHDK and CDR2 as SYGVNS. In nucleotides, the CDR3 is TGTGCCAGCAGTCCGACGACGGGGAAGACTCGGACTAATGAAAAACTGTTTTTT. Translating it yields CASSPTTGKTRTNEKLFF.

This chain uses TRBV2 with TRBJ1-4; D is possibly TRBD1 (6 bases). Per germline, CDR1 SNHLY and CDR2 FYNNEI. The CDR3 length is 14 residues. V gave up 6 bases and J gave up 5 bases, with 13 bases separating them. The CDR3 coding sequence is TGTGCCAGCAGAGATGACAGGTGGAATGAAAAACTGTTTTTT. This gives the protein CASRDDRWNEKLFF.

This clone was counted only a few times. The CDR3 DNA follows: TGTGCCAGCGGCAGGGGGGCGGACGAAAAACTGTTTTTT. The encoded protein is CASGRGADEKLFF. The chain joins TRBV5-4 to TRBJ1-4; 7 bases are a match to TRBD1. V dropped 7 bases and J dropped 8; count of bases not matched to a gene: 8. Per the germline V gene, CDR1 is SGHNT and CDR2 is YYREEE (reference sequence). This CDR3 has 13 amino acids. The variable domain in full, completed from reference TRBV5-4 and TRBJ1-4, reads ETGVTQSPTHLIKTRGQQVTLRCSSQSGHNTVSWYQQALGQGPQFIFQYYREEENGRGNFPPRFSGLQFPNYSSELNVNALELDDSALYLCASGRGADEKLFFGSGTQLSVL.

The chain carries TRBV27 and TRBJ2-1, with a tentative D call TRBD2 (6 bases). Germline lookup yields CDR1 MNHEY and CDR2 SMNVEV (reference sequence). Trimming shortened V by 5 bases and J by 9 bases, and 20 bases separated the two germline ends. CDR3 length equals 15 residues. The CDR3 sequence is CASSVRLVRYGEQFF. CDR3 sequence (DNA): TGTGCCAGCAGTGTCCGACTAGTGAGGTACGGTGAGCAGTTCTTC.